The 9 T cell receptor beta chains listed next were all sequenced from one sample in a study of cytomegalovirus exposure and HLA in healthy donors. Generated by immunoSEQ multiplex PCR, the TCRdb table keeps only in-frame clones and is missing some. The repertoire holds roughly 140,000 clones, with 85% to 90% as singletons. Sequencing was done on a sample of PBMCs. The source is a woman aged 18 to 35 in good health and CMV-seropositive.

This chain joins TRBV19 and TRBJ1-4; D is ambiguous. V was cut by 3 bases and J by 5 bases, with 10 bases left in between. In germline, CDR1 is LNHDA, CDR2 SQIVND (reference sequence). This CDR3 is built from 14 residues. The CDR3 loop reads CASSMGGANEKLFF. The CDR3 coding sequence is TGTGCCAGTAGTATGGGAGGTGCGAATGAAAAACTGTTTTTT.

The CDR3 DNA reads as TGTGCCAGCAGCCAGCCCTCGGGGGGCCAAGAGACCCAGTACTTC. Translated, it gives CASSQPSGGQETQYF. This chain uses TRBV5-4 with TRBJ2-5; TRBD2 agrees at 7 bases. V lost 4 bases, J lost 1 base, and 7 bases stayed unmatched. CDR1 and CDR2 from the germline V gene are SGHNT and YYREEE (reference sequence). The length of the CDR3 is 15 residues.

The chain is built from TRBV7-2 and TRBJ2-7; D remains unclear. Germline CDR1 reads SGHTA; CDR2 reads FQGNSA. Trimming stripped 6 bases from V and 4 bases from J, with 13 bases between. The CDR3 is made up of 13 amino acids. CDR3: CASSLNLRYEQYF. The CDR3 DNA reads as TGTGCCAGCAGTCTTAATCTTCGGTACGAGCAGTACTTC.

J is TRBJ1-1 and V is TRBV5-8, with a tentative D call TRBD1 (6 bases). There are 15 residues in the CDR3. Per the germline V gene, CDR1 is SGHTS and CDR2 is YDEGEE. V lost 4 bases and J lost 1, with 14 bases in between. The CDR3 loop reads CASSHRDIRNTEAFF. CDR3 sequence (DNA): TGTGCCAGCAGCCACCGGGACATCCGGAACACTGAAGCTTTCTTT.

This sequence joins TRBV28 and TRBJ2-2; the D gene is possibly TRBD1 (6 bases). This CDR3 contains 14 residues. With 3 bases removed from V and 4 bases from J, the gap between germline ends came to 9 bases. Germline V CDR1 and CDR2: MDHEN, SYDVKM. CDR3 sequence (DNA): TGTGCCAGCAGTTTCGGGACAATCACCGGGGAGCTGTTTTTT. Its translation is CASSFGTITGELFF.

The rearrangement joins TRBV7-8 to TRBJ2-7; 7 bases agree with TRBD1. With V trimmed by 5 bases and J by 0 bases, 7 bases remained unmatched. The CDR3 is 15 residues long. The germline CDR1 and CDR2 sequences are SGHVS and FQNEAQ. For the CDR3, the DNA is TGTGCCAGCAGCCCAAGGGGGCGAGGCTCCTACGAGCAGTACTTC. This sequence encodes CASSPRGRGSYEQYF.

This clone has only one observation. The rearrangement joins TRBV9 to TRBJ2-7, with a tentative D call TRBD1 (5 bases). Trimming cost V 3 bases and J 3 bases, with 10 bases left between them. Germline values: CDR1 SGDLS, CDR2 YYNGEE. The CDR3 is 13 amino acids. CDR3 amino acids: CASSAGHGYEQYF. CDR3 nucleotides: TGTGCCAGCAGCGCCGGACACGGCTACGAGCAGTACTTC.

This clone is a singleton in its sample. The chain has TRBV6-5 and TRBJ1-1; 7 bases are shared with TRBD1. Germline V gene lookup returns CDR1 MNHEY and CDR2 SVGAGI. Trimming at V came to 0 bases and at J to 11 bases, leaving 3 bases not matched to a gene. The CDR3 spans 12 residues. The CDR3 nucleotides are TGTGCCAGCAGTTACTCGAAGGGGGCGGCTTTCTTT. Translated: CASSYSKGAAFF.

The chain combines TRBV10-3 with TRBJ2-3, with D possibly TRBD2 on 6 matching bases. V lost 5 bases and J 3 bases, leaving 12 bases between the germline ends. The V gene's germline CDR1 is ENHRY and CDR2 SYGVKD. The CDR3 contains 14 residues. CDR3 sequence reads: CAISTSGETDTQYF. The CDR3 coding sequence is TGTGCCATCAGTACCTCGGGAGAGACAGATACGCAGTATTTT.